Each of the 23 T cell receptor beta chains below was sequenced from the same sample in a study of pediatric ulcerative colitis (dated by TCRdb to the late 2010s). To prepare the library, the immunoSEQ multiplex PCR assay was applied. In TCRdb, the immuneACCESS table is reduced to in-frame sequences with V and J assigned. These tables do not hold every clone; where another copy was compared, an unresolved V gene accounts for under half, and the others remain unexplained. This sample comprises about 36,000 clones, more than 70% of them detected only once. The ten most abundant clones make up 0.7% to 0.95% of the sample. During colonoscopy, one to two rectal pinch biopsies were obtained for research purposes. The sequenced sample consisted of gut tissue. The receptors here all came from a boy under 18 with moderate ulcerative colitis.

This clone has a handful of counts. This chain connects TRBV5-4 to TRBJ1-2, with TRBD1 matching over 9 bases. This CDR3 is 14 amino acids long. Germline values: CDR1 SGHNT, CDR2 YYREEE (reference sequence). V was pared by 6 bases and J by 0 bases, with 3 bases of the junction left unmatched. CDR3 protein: CASTRQGANYGYTF. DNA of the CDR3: TGTGCCAGCACTCGACAGGGGGCTAACTATGGCTACACCTTC.

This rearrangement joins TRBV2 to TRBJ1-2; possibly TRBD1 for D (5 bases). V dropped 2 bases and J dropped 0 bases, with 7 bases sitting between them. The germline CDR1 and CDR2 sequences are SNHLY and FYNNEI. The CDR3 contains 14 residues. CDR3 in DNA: TGTGCCAGCAGTGAACCAGGGCCTAACTATGGCTACACCTTC. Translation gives CASSEPGPNYGYTF.

The CDR3 nucleotides read TGTGCCAGCAGCCCGAGGAATAGGGGGTCTAATGGCTACACCTTC. Translation gives CASSPRNRGSNGYTF. V gene TRBV9 combines with J gene TRBJ1-2, with TRBD1 as a possible D gene (6 bases). This CDR3 comprises 15 residues. CDR1 and CDR2 (germline): SGDLS, YYNGEE. Trimming stripped 4 bases from V and 6 bases from J, with 19 bases between.

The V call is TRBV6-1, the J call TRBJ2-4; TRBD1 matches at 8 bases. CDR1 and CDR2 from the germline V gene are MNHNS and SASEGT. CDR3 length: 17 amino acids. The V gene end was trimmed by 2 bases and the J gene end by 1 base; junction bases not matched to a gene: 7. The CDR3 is CASSERVQGVAKNIQYF. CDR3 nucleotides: TGTGCCAGCAGTGAAAGGGTACAGGGGGTTGCCAAAAACATTCAGTACTTC.

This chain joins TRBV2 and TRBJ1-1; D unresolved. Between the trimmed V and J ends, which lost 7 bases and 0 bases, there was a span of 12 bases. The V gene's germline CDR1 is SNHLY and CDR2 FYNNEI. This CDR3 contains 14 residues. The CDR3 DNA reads TGTGCCAGCACATTGAGGCTTATGAACACTGAAGCTTTCTTT. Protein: CASTLRLMNTEAFF.

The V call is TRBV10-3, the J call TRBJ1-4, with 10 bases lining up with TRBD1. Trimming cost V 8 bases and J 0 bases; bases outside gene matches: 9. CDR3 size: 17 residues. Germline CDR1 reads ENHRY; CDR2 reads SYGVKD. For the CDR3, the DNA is TGTGCCATCTCCGACAGGGGGCGGTTTGCAACTAATGAAAAACTGTTTTTT. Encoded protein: CAISDRGRFATNEKLFF.

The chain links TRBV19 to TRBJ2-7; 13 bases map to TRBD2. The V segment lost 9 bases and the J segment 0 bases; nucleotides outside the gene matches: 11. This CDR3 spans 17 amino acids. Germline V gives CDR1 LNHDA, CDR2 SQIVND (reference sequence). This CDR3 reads CASAPGLAGPSSYEQYF. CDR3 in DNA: TGTGCCAGCGCTCCGGGACTAGCGGGACCGAGCTCCTACGAGCAGTACTTC.

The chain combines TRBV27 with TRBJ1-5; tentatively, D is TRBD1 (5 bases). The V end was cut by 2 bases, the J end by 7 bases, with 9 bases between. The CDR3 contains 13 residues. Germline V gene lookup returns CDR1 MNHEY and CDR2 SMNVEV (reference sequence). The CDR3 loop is CASSLVGEQPQHF. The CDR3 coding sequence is TGTGCCAGCAGTTTAGTGGGGGAACAGCCCCAGCATTTT.

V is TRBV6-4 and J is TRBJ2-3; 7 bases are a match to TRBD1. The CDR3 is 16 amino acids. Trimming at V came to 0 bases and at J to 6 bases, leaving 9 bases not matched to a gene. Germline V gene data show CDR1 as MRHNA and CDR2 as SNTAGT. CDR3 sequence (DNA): TGTGCCAGCAGTGACTCGAACTCAGGGGGAGTTGATACGCAGTATTTT. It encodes CASSDSNSGGVDTQYF.

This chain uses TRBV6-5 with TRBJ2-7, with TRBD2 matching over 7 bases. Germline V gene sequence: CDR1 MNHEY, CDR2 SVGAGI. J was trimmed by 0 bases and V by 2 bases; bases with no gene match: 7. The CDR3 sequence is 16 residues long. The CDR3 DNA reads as TGTGCCAGCAGTTACCCTAGCGGCGGGACCTCCTACGAGCAGTACTTC. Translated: CASSYPSGGTSYEQYF.

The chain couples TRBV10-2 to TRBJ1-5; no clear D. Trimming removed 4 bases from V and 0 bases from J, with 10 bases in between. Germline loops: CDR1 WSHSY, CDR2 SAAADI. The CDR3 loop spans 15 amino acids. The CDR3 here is CASSAGSYSNQPQHF. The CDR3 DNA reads TGCGCCAGCAGTGCGGGCAGTTATAGCAATCAGCCCCAGCATTTT.

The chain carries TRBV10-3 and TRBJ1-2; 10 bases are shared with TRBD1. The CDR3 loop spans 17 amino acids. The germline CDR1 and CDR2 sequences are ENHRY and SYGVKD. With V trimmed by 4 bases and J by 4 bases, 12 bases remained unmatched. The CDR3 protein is CAISVRQGAVSGYGYTF. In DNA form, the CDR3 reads TGTGCCATCAGTGTTAGACAGGGGGCGGTAAGCGGCTATGGCTACACCTTC.

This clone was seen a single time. The DNA of the CDR3 is TGTGCCAGCAGTTACGGGGGAGATAACACAGATACGCAGTATTTT. Protein: CASSYGGDNTDTQYF. V and J are TRBV6-6 and TRBJ2-3; D tentatively reads TRBD1 or TRBD2 (5 bases each). The germline gives CDR1 MNHNY, CDR2 SVGAGI (reference sequence). CDR3 length: 15 residues. V gave up 2 bases and J gave up 2 bases, with 11 bases separating them.

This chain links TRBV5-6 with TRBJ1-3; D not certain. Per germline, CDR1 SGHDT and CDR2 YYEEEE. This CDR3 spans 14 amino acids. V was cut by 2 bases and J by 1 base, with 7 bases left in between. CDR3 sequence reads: CASSFTGSGNTIYF. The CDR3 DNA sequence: TGTGCCAGCAGCTTCACGGGATCTGGAAACACCATATATTTT.

The CDR3: CASRVGNTEAFF. The DNA of the CDR3 is TGTGCCAGTCGGGTCGGGAACACTGAAGCTTTCTTT. The chain combines TRBV27 with TRBJ1-1, with unresolved D. The germline V gene encodes CDR1 MNHEY and CDR2 SMNVEV (reference sequence). The CDR3 runs to 12 residues. V shed 9 bases and J shed 1 base, with 9 bases lying between them.

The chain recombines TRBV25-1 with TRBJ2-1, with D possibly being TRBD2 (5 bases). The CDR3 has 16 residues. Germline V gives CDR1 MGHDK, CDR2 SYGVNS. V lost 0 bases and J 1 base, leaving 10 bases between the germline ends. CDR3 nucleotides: TGTGCCAGCAGTGAATACGGCGGGTCTTCCTACAATGAGCAGTTCTTC. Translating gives CASSEYGGSSYNEQFF.

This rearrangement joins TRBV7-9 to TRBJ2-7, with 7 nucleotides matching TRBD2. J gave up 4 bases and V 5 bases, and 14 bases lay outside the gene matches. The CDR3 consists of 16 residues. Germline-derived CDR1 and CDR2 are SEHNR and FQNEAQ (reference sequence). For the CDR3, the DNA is TGTGCCAGCAGCCTACTTGGGACTACCCTCTTGTACGAGCAGTACTTC. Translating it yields CASSLLGTTLLYEQYF. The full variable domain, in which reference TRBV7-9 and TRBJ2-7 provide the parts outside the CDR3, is DTGVSQNPRHKITKRGQNVTFRCDPISEHNRLYWYRQTLGQGPEFLTYFQNEAQLEKSRLLSDRFSAERPKGSFSTLEIQRTEQGDSAMYLCASSLLGTTLLYEQYFGPGTRLTVT.

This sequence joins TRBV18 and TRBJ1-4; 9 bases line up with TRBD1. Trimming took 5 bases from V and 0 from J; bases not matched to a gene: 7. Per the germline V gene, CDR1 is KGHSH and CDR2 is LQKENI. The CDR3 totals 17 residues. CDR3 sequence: CASSEGTGLATNEKLFF. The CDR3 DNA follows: TGTGCCAGCTCAGAAGGGACAGGGCTCGCAACTAATGAAAAACTGTTTTTT. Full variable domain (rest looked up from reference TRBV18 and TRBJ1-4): NAGVMQNPRHLVRRRGQEARLRCSPMKGHSHVYWYRQLPEEGLKFMVYLQKENIIDESGMPKERFSAEFPKEGPSILRIQQVVRGDSAAYFCASSEGTGLATNEKLFFGSGTQLSVL.

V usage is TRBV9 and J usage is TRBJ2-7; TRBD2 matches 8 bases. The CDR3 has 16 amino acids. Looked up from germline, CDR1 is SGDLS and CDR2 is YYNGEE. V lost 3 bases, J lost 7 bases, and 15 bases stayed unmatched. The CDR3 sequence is CASSGAGTSGAGEQYF. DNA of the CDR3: TGTGCCAGCAGCGGAGCCGGGACTAGTGGAGCGGGTGAGCAGTACTTC.

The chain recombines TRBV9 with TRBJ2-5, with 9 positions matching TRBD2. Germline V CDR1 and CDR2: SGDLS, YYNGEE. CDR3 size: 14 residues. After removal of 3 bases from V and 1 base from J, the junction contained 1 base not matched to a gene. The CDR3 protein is CASSAGLAQETQYF. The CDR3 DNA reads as TGTGCCAGCAGCGCGGGACTAGCCCAAGAGACCCAGTACTTC.

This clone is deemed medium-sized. This CDR3 is CASSFEQGEGELTEAFF. The CDR3 DNA is TGTGCCAGCAGCTTTGAGCAGGGAGAGGGAGAACTTACTGAAGCTTTCTTT. The gene calls are TRBV12-1 and TRBJ1-1. TRBV12-1 is an annotated pseudogene. This CDR3 is built from 17 residues.

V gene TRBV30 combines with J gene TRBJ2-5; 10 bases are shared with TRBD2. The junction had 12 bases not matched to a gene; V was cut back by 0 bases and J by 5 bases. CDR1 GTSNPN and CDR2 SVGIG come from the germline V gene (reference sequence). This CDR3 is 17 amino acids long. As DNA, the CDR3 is TGTGCCTGGAGTGTATACCCCTCTCCTAGCGGGAGCGAGACCCAGTACTTC. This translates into CAWSVYPSPSGSETQYF. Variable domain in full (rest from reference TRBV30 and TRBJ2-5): SQTIHQWPATLVQPVGSPLSLECTVEGTSNPNLYWYRQAAGRGLQLLFYSVGIGQISSEVPQNLSASRPQDRQFILSSKKLLLSDSGFYLCAWSVYPSPSGSETQYFGPGTRLLVL.

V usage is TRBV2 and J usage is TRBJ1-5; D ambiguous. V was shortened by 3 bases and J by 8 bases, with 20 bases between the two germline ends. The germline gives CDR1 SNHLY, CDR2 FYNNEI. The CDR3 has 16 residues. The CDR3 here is CASSDAWTEVLKPQHF. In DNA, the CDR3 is TGTGCCAGCAGTGATGCCTGGACGGAAGTTCTAAAGCCCCAGCATTTT.